The 14 T cell receptor beta chains below were found in one sample sequenced in a study of beta chain features in type 1 diabetes. Of the isolated RNA, all was reverse transcribed, and so the sequenced material was expressed TCRB transcripts. The repertoire was sequenced with immunoSEQ multiplex PCR; TCRdb's copy has only in-frame clones and lacks some. This table has approximately 250,000 clones, 11% to 15% appearing once. The sequenced material came from naive CD4+ T cells from blood. These receptors originate from a woman aged 40 to 55 in good health.

This chain joins TRBV25-1 and TRBJ1-1; 7 positions agree with TRBD1. The CDR3 runs to 13 residues. CDR1 is MGHDK, CDR2 SYGVNS, per germline. J was trimmed by 4 bases and V by 6 bases; bases with no gene match: 5. The CDR3 region is CASRDRVGTEAFF. The CDR3 DNA reads as TGTGCCAGCAGAGACAGGGTAGGCACTGAAGCTTTCTTT.

This clone turned up a few times. This rearrangement joins TRBV5-6 to TRBJ2-7; 9 nucleotides match TRBD1. This CDR3 has 14 amino acids. Germline lookup yields CDR1 SGHDT and CDR2 YYEEEE. J was trimmed by 4 bases and V by 3 bases; bases with no gene match: 5. In DNA form, the CDR3 reads TGTGCCAGCAGCTCCGGGACAGGGCTATACGAGCAGTACTTC. Its translation: CASSSGTGLYEQYF.

This clone was seen only a few times. This rearrangement joins TRBV9 to TRBJ1-6; 10 bases agree with TRBD1. Germline CDR1 and CDR2: SGDLS and YYNGEE. This CDR3 has 15 residues. V shed 4 bases, J shed 6 bases, and the junction held 4 bases outside the gene matches. CDR3 in DNA: TGTGCCAGCAGCAGACAGGGGGCTAGTAATTCACCCCTCCACTTT. The encoded protein is CASSRQGASNSPLHF.

The sample holds one count of this clone. This chain joins TRBV6-5 and TRBJ2-3, with 7 nucleotides matching TRBD2. Per germline, CDR1 MNHEY and CDR2 SVGAGI. The V and J ends lost 6 bases and 4 bases, in that order; junction bases with no gene match: 7. CDR3 length: 14 residues. CDR3 bases: TGTGCCAGCAGCCGGACTAGTTATCCAGATACGCAGTATTTT. It encodes CASSRTSYPDTQYF.

This chain joins TRBV6-1 and TRBJ2-2, with a possible D match to TRBD2 (5 bases). The CDR3 loop spans 15 amino acids. CDR1 and CDR2 from the germline V gene are MNHNS and SASEGT. The germline V and J ends were trimmed by 6 bases and 0 bases, with 11 bases remaining between them. DNA for the CDR3: TGTGCCAGCAGAGGACGGGGAACGAACACCGGGGAGCTGTTTTTT. This gives the protein CASRGRGTNTGELFF.

This clone occurred a few times. The genes are TRBV4-2 and TRBJ2-7; 9 bases line up with TRBD2. V shed 4 bases and J 2 bases; nucleotides not matched to a gene: 6. Germline CDR1 and CDR2: LGHNA and YNFKEQ. The CDR3 is 15 amino acids. In nucleotides, the CDR3 is TGTGCCAGCAGCCCGGCGGGGGGGAGGGCCTACGAGCAGTACTTC. This encodes CASSPAGGRAYEQYF.

The J gene is TRBJ2-5, the V gene TRBV18; a weak D match, TRBD2 (6 bases). CDR1 is KGHSH and CDR2 is LQKENI in the germline V gene. The CDR3 length is 14 residues. The V end lost 1 base, the J end lost 6 bases, and 12 bases lay between the germline ends. CDR3 in DNA: TGTGCCAGCTCACCACAAAGGGGCGGGAAGACCCAGTACTTC. Residues: CASSPQRGGKTQYF.

The chain joins TRBV10-3 to TRBJ1-6, with 8 bases identical to TRBD1. The CDR3 spans 15 residues. Per the germline V gene, CDR1 is ENHRY and CDR2 is SYGVKD. V was clipped by 8 bases and J by 10 bases; unmatched bases: 13. This CDR3 reads CAIRGGGTGTSPLHF. CDR3 in DNA: TGTGCCATCCGGGGAGGAGGGACAGGAACATCACCCCTCCACTTT.

V is TRBV18 and J is TRBJ2-1, with 8 positions matching TRBD1. The CDR3 contains 15 residues. V lost 5 bases and J lost 2; bases outside the gene matches: 5. Germline V lookup: CDR1 KGHSH, CDR2 LQKENI. The CDR3 protein is CASSRGQGTYNEQFF. CDR3 nucleotides: TGTGCCAGCTCAAGAGGACAGGGTACCTACAATGAGCAGTTCTTC. Looking up the rest from reference TRBV18 and TRBJ2-1 gives the full variable domain: NAGVMQNPRHLVRRRGQEARLRCSPMKGHSHVYWYRQLPEEGLKFMVYLQKENIIDESGMPKERFSAEFPKEGPSILRIQQVVRGDSAAYFCASSRGQGTYNEQFFGPGTRLTVL.

The rearrangement uses TRBV6-5 and TRBJ1-6, with unresolved D. The V gene lost 6 bases and the J gene lost 9 bases, with 9 bases spanning the gap. The CDR3 has 12 residues. The germline gives CDR1 MNHEY, CDR2 SVGAGI. The CDR3 region has the DNA TGTGCCAGCAGCGTCGGTGTTTCACCCCTCCACTTT. It yields the protein CASSVGVSPLHF.

This clone appeared a few times. This chain uses TRBV7-2 with TRBJ2-1, with D possibly TRBD2 on 7 matching bases. Germline assignment: CDR1 SGHTA and CDR2 FQGNSA. CDR3 size: 15 residues. V lost 1 base and J 6 bases, leaving 13 bases between the germline ends. The CDR3 loop is CASSLDGGPSNEQFF. In DNA form, the CDR3 reads TGTGCCAGCAGCTTAGACGGGGGGCCCAGCAATGAGCAGTTCTTC.

This clone was detected a few times. The chain combines TRBV7-2 with TRBJ1-6; D gene ambiguous. The V end was cut by 3 bases, the J end by 6 bases, with 12 bases between. Germline V gene data show CDR1 as SGHTA and CDR2 as FQGNSA. The length of the CDR3 is 15 residues. CDR3 region: CASSLITAGNSPLHF. CDR3 nucleotides: TGTGCCAGCAGCTTGATAACGGCGGGTAATTCACCCCTCCACTTT.

This clone has a handful of counts. The chain carries TRBV7-2 and TRBJ2-4; D remains unclear. In germline, CDR1 is SGHTA, CDR2 FQGNSA. The CDR3 totals 13 residues. The V gene lost 7 bases and the J gene lost 5 bases, with 12 bases spanning the gap. The CDR3, as DNA: TGTGCCAGCAACCAGAGGAGCGAAAACATTCAGTACTTC. This sequence encodes CASNQRSENIQYF.

The rearrangement uses TRBV7-6 and TRBJ2-7; 7 bases agree with TRBD2. Germline CDR1 is SGHVS and CDR2 is FNYEAQ. Trimming cost V 1 base and J 0 bases; bases outside gene matches: 12. This CDR3 has 18 amino acids. Here the CDR3 reads CASSLGLGRAGSSYEQYF. The CDR3 region has the DNA TGTGCCAGCAGCTTAGGATTAGGGAGAGCGGGGAGCTCCTACGAGCAGTACTTC.